This TCR beta chain was recorded in a study of blood T cell repertoires in COVID-19. This clone occurred once. Generated by immunoSEQ multiplex PCR, the TCRdb table keeps only in-frame clones and is missing some. Among approximately 240,000 clones listed, roughly 84% were seen once. What was sequenced was peripheral blood. This sequence originates from a woman of 80 years or more with active or convalescent COVID-19.

The CDR3 sequence is CASGAGTGVEKLFF. DNA for the CDR3: TGTGCTAGTGGTGCCGGGACAGGGGTTGAAAAACTGTTTTTT. The chain employs TRBV12-5 and TRBJ1-4, with 10 bases fitting TRBD1. Per germline, CDR1 LGHNT and CDR2 FRNRAP. V shed 5 bases, J shed 7 bases, and the junction held 4 bases outside the gene matches. This CDR3 has 14 residues.